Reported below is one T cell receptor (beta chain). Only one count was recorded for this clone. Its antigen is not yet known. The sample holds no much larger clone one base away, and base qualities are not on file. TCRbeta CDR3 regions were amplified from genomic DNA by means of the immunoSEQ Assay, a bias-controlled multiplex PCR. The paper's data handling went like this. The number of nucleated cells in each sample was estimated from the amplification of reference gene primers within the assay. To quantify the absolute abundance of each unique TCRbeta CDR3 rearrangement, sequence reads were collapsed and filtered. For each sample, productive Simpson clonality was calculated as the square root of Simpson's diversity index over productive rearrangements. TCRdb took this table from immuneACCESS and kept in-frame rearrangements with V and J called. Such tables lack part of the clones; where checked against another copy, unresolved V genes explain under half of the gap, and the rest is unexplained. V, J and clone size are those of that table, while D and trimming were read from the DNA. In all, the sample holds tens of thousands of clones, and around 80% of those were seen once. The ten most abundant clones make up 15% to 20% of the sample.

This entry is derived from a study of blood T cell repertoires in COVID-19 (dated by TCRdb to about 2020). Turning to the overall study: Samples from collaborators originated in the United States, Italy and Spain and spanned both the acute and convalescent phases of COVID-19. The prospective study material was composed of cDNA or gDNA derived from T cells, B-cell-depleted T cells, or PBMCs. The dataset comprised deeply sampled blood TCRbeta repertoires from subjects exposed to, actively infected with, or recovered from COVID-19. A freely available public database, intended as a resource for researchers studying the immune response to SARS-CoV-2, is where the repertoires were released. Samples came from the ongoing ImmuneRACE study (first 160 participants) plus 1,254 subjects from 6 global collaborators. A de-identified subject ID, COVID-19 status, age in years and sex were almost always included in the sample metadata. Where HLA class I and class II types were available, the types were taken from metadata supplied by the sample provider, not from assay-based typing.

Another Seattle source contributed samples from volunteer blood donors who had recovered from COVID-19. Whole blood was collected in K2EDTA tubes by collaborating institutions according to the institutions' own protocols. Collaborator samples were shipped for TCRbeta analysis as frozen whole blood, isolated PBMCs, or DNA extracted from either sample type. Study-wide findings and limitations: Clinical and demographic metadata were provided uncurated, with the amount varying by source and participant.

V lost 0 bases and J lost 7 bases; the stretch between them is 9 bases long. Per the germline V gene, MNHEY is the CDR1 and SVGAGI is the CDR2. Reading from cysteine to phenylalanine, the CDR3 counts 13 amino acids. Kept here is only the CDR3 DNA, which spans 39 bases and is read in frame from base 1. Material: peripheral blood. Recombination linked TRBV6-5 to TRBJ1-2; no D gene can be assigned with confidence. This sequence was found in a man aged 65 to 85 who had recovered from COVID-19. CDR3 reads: CASSYSPPSGYTF. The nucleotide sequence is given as TGTGCCAGCAGTTACTCCCCCCCGAGTGGCTACACCTTC.